One sample yielded the 9 T cell receptor beta chains listed below, sequenced in a study of Ad26.COV2.S vaccination and SARS-CoV-2 variants. Treatment specified: around 19 received Ad26.COV2.S at low or high dose, single or two shots; 5 received placebo; per-sample allocation not given. Sample collection was performed on day 63 after the first vaccine or placebo injection. Here immunoSEQ multiplex PCR was the method, and the copy in TCRdb shows in-frame clones only, minus some. The data hold about 350,000 clones, with roughly 90% observed a single time. Sample: peripheral blood, taken in a trial of Ad26.COV2.S vaccine versus placebo. These receptor sequences come from a person aged 18-65 years who received the Ad26.COV2.S COVID-19 vaccine or a placebo.

The rearrangement links TRBV4-3 to TRBJ2-7; 7 nucleotides agree with TRBD1. Germline CDR1 is LGHNA and CDR2 is YSLEER. The CDR3 consists of 15 residues. The J segment lost 2 bases and the V segment lost 1 base, leaving 5 bases of the junction unmatched. The DNA of the CDR3 is TGCGCCAGCAGCCAAGGCGACAGGGCAACCTACGAGCAGTACTTC. Translated, it gives CASSQGDRATYEQYF.

This clone came up a few times. This CDR3 is also generated by other DNA sequences in the sample. The chain recombines TRBV5-1 with TRBJ1-5; no reliable D call. CDR1 and CDR2 (germline): SGHRS, YFSETQ. V was pared by 0 bases and J by 5 bases, with 9 bases between. The CDR3 length is 14 residues. In DNA, the CDR3 is TGCGCCAGCAGCTTGGATGGCGGAGATCAGCCCCAGCATTTT. Translated: CASSLDGGDQPQHF.

The chain links TRBV5-4 to TRBJ2-1; D remains ambiguous. Germline V gene sequence: CDR1 SGHNT, CDR2 YYREEE (reference sequence). The CDR3 contains 15 residues. Trimming stripped 0 bases from V and 1 base from J, with 8 bases between. In nucleotides, the CDR3 is TGTGCCAGCAGCTTGGGTGTAGGGTCCTACAATGAGCAGTTCTTC. This codes for CASSLGVGSYNEQFF. Filled out from reference TRBV5-4 and TRBJ2-1, the complete variable domain reads ETGVTQSPTHLIKTRGQQVTLRCSSQSGHNTVSWYQQALGQGPQFIFQYYREEENGRGNFPPRFSGLQFPNYSSELNVNALELDDSALYLCASSLGVGSYNEQFFGPGTRLTVL.

The chain is built from TRBV28 and TRBJ1-1; no clear D. Germline lookup yields CDR1 MDHEN and CDR2 SYDVKM. With 5 bases removed from V and 2 bases from J, the gap between germline ends came to 21 bases. The length of the CDR3 is 17 residues. CDR3 protein: CASSPNRLGQVNTEAFF. The CDR3 bases are TGTGCCAGCAGTCCAAATAGGTTAGGGCAGGTCAACACTGAAGCTTTCTTT.

The chain employs TRBV7-2 and TRBJ2-5; TRBD2 aligns across 10 bases. CDR1 is SGHTA and CDR2 is FQGNSA in the germline V gene. Germline trimming cut 1 base from V and 4 bases from J; bases unmatched to any gene: 3. This CDR3 has 15 residues. The CDR3 spells CASSLVAGGAETQYF. The DNA of the CDR3 is TGTGCCAGCAGCTTAGTAGCGGGGGGTGCAGAGACCCAGTACTTC. Combining the CDR3 with reference TRBV7-2 and TRBJ2-5 gives the whole variable domain GAGVSQSPSNKVTEKGKDVELRCDPISGHTALYWYRQSLGQGLEFLIYFQGNSAPDKSGLPSDRFSAERTGGSVSTLTIQRTQQEDSAVYLCASSLVAGGAETQYFGPGTRLLVL.

This chain connects TRBV12-3 or TRBV12-4 to TRBJ1-5; D gene ambiguous. This CDR3 region has 13 residues. V was cut by 2 bases and J by 3 bases, with 5 bases left in between. DNA of the CDR3: TGTGCCAGCAGTTTACTGATCAATCAGCCCCAGCATTTT. Translated, it gives CASSLLINQPQHF.

The chain links TRBV5-4 to TRBJ1-2; D perhaps matches TRBD1 (6 bases). Trimming shortened V by 4 bases and J by 2 bases, and 12 bases separated the two germline ends. Germline loops: CDR1 SGHNT, CDR2 YYREEE (reference sequence). The CDR3 extends over 14 amino acids. This CDR3 reads CASSLTRGNYGYTF. The CDR3, as DNA: TGTGCCAGCAGCCTTACCAGGGGAAACTATGGCTACACCTTC.

The chain recombines TRBV11-1 with TRBJ2-3, with D possibly matching TRBD2 (6 bases). This CDR3 spans 15 amino acids. Germline V gives CDR1 SGHAT, CDR2 FQDESV (reference sequence). The V and J ends lost 2 bases and 4 bases respectively, with 13 bases between them. CDR3 coding DNA: TGTGCCAGCAGCTTACTTAGGAGGGGATCAGATACGCAGTATTTT. It yields the protein CASSLLRRGSDTQYF.

This chain uses TRBV24-1 with TRBJ2-7; 10 bases align to TRBD2. Germline CDR1 reads KGHDR; CDR2 reads SFDVKD. V was clipped by 7 bases and J by 5 bases; unmatched bases: 10. The CDR3 contains 15 residues. The CDR3 region is CATSSLSGGPHEQYF. The DNA of the CDR3 is TGTGCCACCAGCTCGCTTAGCGGGGGGCCCCACGAGCAGTACTTC.